Below, one T cell receptor beta chain is given with its context. This receptor's antigen is unknown. Within one base of it there is no much larger clone, and no base qualities were kept. This entry comes from a study of shared clonotypes between healthy human individuals (dated by TCRdb to about 2020). About the study as a whole: The cohort included three men and a couple of women between 18 and 49 years of age. Blood TCR repertoires of four to six healthy adults were deeply sequenced to estimate repertoire size and the extent of clonotype sharing between individuals. To increase sequencing depth and limit assay-specific biases, different laboratories used diverse techniques to prepare libraries and sequence TCR repertoires. Between about 0.85 and 10 billion PBMCs per donor were obtained by leukapheresis. General study outcomes and caveats: Because the study included a small number of donors, the genetic and exposure-history diversity represented was limited. Based on pairwise subsampling, the degree of clonotype sharing among donors was expected to be affected by sequencing depth. Sampling was limited to blood, and TCR repertoires in tissue likely differ from TCR repertoires in blood.

Donors were healthy HIV-negative adults with no recently reported acute infections or vaccinations. Every donor was a Caucasian adult living in Nashville, Tennessee, USA. For unsorted samples, some 90 million PBMCs were counted and genomic DNA was extracted with the QIAamp DNA Blood Mini kit. Blood was obtained by leukapheresis, after which PBMCs were separated by Ficoll-Histopaque density gradient centrifugation and cryopreserved in liquid nitrogen vapor phase. From the cysteine up to the phenylalanine, the CDR3 has a length of 11 residues. Kept here is only the CDR3 DNA, which spans 33 bases and is read in frame from base 1. CDR1 and CDR2 are drawn from the germline V gene (reference sequence): GTSNPN, SVGIG. The junction shows trimming of 4 bases on V and 15 bases on J, plus 16 bases between the germline ends. Using the deep immunoSEQ assay, TCR CDR3 regions were amplified from genomic DNA by multiplex PCR. Extracted genomic DNA from each cell subset was distributed evenly across all wells of several immunoSEQ 96-well plates, and each plate was treated as a replicate. For unsorted PBMC, about 0.3 ug genomic DNA, equal to 30,000 or so T cell genomes, was loaded into each replicate PCR. Ten immunoSEQ deep assay plates were used to sequence unsorted PBMC genomic DNA. The purified libraries were quantified using a Qubit 3.0 fluorometer, sized with a Bioanalyzer 2100, and then quantified again using the KAPA Library Quantification kit. Every immunoSEQ 96-well plate was sequenced on a dedicated single-read 150-cycle Illumina NextSeq 550 flow cell. Per the original workflow: Because the immunoSEQ output held only junctional sequences and lacked quality scores, the filtering could not match the filtering applied to full-length reads. To assign V/J genes and CDR3, sequences were annotated against IMGT germline references using PyIR, a Python wrapper for IgBLAST v1.9. Reads were removed for weak V/J assignments (E-value above 1e-6), missing CDR3, stop codons, out-of-frame junctions, or ambiguous translated residues. V3J clonotypes were defined by identical inferred V gene, J gene, and CDR3 amino acid sequence. Percentage overlap between repertoires was computed as shared unique clonotypes divided by the size of the smaller repertoire. Richness of each repertoire was evaluated using RTK rarefaction, the Chao1 estimator, and Recon v2.1 estimates of unobserved clonotypes. Sourced from immuneACCESS, this table was stored by TCRdb with only in-frame sequences that have V and J called. A share of the clones is absent; for the studies checked, an unresolved V gene accounts for under half, and the remainder has no known explanation. That table is the source of V, J and clone size, and D and trimming were worked out from the DNA. This sample is represented by fewer than 600,000 clones; 70% to 80% of them were singletons. Roughly an eighth of the sample is taken by the ten largest.

The V gene is TRBV30 and the J gene is TRBJ2-1; the D segment may tentatively be TRBD1 or TRBD2, each giving 6 matched bases. The receptor was isolated from a woman between 40 and 55 years old in good health. Some clones in this sample may be carry-over from other donors' samples. The source material was PBMCs. The bases are TGTGCCTGGACCCGGGGGACAATTGGGTTCTTC. This gives the protein CAWTRGTIGFF.